The clone carrying this TCR beta chain was recorded only once. Its specificity is not known. The sample comes from a study of immune evolution from preneoplasia to lung adenocarcinoma. Study-level results: Top clone frequencies peaked in normal lung, apparently declining through invasive adenocarcinoma. Normal lung had highest clonality; later lesions appeared denser, more diverse.

H&E slides confirmed each diagnosis, reviewed by two pathologists independently. Measured with immunoSEQ multiplex PCR; TCRdb has only the in-frame clones, and not every one. The sample lists approximately 8,600 clones; over 80% were seen once. The length of the CDR3 is 14 residues. Germline CDR1 and CDR2: SGHVT and SQSDAQ. Trimming cost V 4 bases and J 4 bases; bases outside gene matches: 5. The sequenced sample was FFPE minimally invasive lung adenocarcinoma tissue. The sequence came from a donor at least 70 years old with lung adenocarcinoma. The chain couples TRBV7-4 to TRBJ2-7; 9 bases map to TRBD1. CDR3 amino acids: CASSSGQGKYEQYF. The CDR3 region has the DNA TGTGCCAGCAGCTCGGGACAGGGTAAATACGAGCAGTACTTC.